One sample yielded the 30 T cell receptor beta chains listed below, sequenced in a study of high-grade serous ovarian cancer treatment subgroups. Only in-frame clones appear in the TCRdb table, and some are missing; sequencing was by immunoSEQ multiplex PCR. The table lists about 12,000 clones, approximately 88% of them singletons, with around 3% in the top ten. Tumor tissue was taken before any definitive surgery or chemotherapy was given. The sequencing sample was made of tumor tissue. All receptors come from a human donor with high-grade serous ovarian cancer.

The chain is built from TRBV2 and TRBJ2-1; 9 bases are shared with TRBD2. V trimming: 3 bases; J trimming: 3 bases; junction bases outside the gene matches: 3. The CDR3 extends over 15 amino acids. Germline CDR1 reads SNHLY; CDR2 reads FYNNEI. Written as DNA, the CDR3 is TGTGCCAGCAGTGACCGGCGGGGGGGCTACAATGAGCAGTTCTTC. Its translation: CASSDRRGGYNEQFF.

This chain links TRBV7-8 with TRBJ1-5; 9 nucleotides align to TRBD1. CDR1 SGHVS and CDR2 FQNEAQ come from the germline V gene. Losses at the gene ends were 4 bases for V and 7 bases for J; bases not matched to a gene: 11. The CDR3 covers 16 residues. CDR3 loop: CASSSSSQGARQPQHF. The CDR3, as DNA: TGTGCCAGCAGCTCCTCATCACAGGGGGCAAGGCAGCCCCAGCATTTT.

V and J are TRBV5-1 and TRBJ2-2; D might be TRBD1 (5 bases). The V and J ends lost 1 base and 2 bases respectively, with 9 bases between them. Germline-derived CDR1 and CDR2 are SGHRS and YFSETQ. This CDR3 spans 15 amino acids. The CDR3 loop reads CASSLWGENTGELFF. The DNA of the CDR3 is TGCGCCAGCAGCTTGTGGGGCGAAAACACCGGGGAGCTGTTTTTT.

The chain uses TRBV6-5 and TRBJ1-1; possibly TRBD1 for D (6 bases). CDR1 and CDR2 (germline): MNHEY, SVGAGI. V dropped 4 bases and J dropped 0 bases, with 12 bases sitting between them. The CDR3 spans 15 residues. The CDR3 loop reads CASSSPRDMNTEAFF. The CDR3 bases are TGTGCCAGCAGTTCCCCGCGGGACATGAACACTGAAGCTTTCTTT.

The chain has TRBV7-9 and TRBJ2-2; D is unresolved. From germline, CDR1 is SEHNR and CDR2 FQNEAQ (reference sequence). The CDR3 is 13 residues long. V lost 5 bases to trimming and J lost 6 bases, with 10 bases between them. DNA of the CDR3: TGTGCCAGCAGCCTCTACGCCCCCGGGGAGCTGTTTTTT. Its protein is CASSLYAPGELFF.

The CDR3 loop reads CASSTPLSYSNQPQHF. Written as DNA, the CDR3 is TGTGCCAGTAGTACGCCTCTGTCATATAGCAATCAGCCCCAGCATTTT. This chain connects TRBV19 to TRBJ1-5; D is uncertain. CDR1 and CDR2 (germline): LNHDA, SQIVND (reference sequence). V shed 4 bases and J shed 0 bases, with 13 bases lying between them. This CDR3 has 16 residues.

The chain joins TRBV7-2 to TRBJ1-5, with a weak D call TRBD1 (5 bases). The V gene's germline CDR1 is SGHTA and CDR2 FQGNSA. CDR3 length equals 14 residues. Trimming stripped 6 bases from V and 3 bases from J, with 12 bases between. The CDR3 here is CASRPGADNQPQHF. In DNA form, the CDR3 reads TGTGCCAGCAGACCCGGGGCCGACAATCAGCCCCAGCATTTT.

The V call is TRBV7-2, the J call TRBJ2-5; 16 nucleotides align to TRBD2. This CDR3 has 18 residues. V lost 5 bases and J lost 1; bases outside the gene matches: 7. Germline values: CDR1 SGHTA, CDR2 FQGNSA. The CDR3 region has the DNA TGTGCCAGCAGCCCGGGACTAGCGGGGGGGCTGGCCCAAGAGACCCAGTACTTC. Its protein is CASSPGLAGGLAQETQYF.

This chain uses TRBV5-1 with TRBJ2-5, with D possibly TRBD1 on 5 matching bases. CDR1 SGHRS and CDR2 YFSETQ come from the germline V gene. The germline V and J ends were trimmed by 1 base and 5 bases, with 15 bases remaining between them. The CDR3 is 15 residues long. This CDR3 is CASSLNWGPQETQYF. CDR3 DNA: TGCGCCAGCAGCTTGAATTGGGGCCCCCAGGAGACCCAGTACTTC.

This clone was detected once. This chain links TRBV4-1 with TRBJ1-5; the D is unclear. V was trimmed by 3 bases and J by 2 bases, leaving 8 bases between them. The CDR3 has 14 amino acids. CDR1 and CDR2 (germline): MGHRA, YSYEKL. In DNA form, the CDR3 reads TGCGCCAGCAGCCAGATAACAGGCAATCAGCCCCAGCATTTT. Encoded protein: CASSQITGNQPQHF.

CDR3 sequence: CASSGGVGRTQYF. The DNA for the CDR3 is TGTGCCAGCAGTGGCGGGGTGGGGCGTACGCAGTATTTT. V and J are TRBV25-1 and TRBJ2-3, with a possible D match to TRBD2 (6 bases). Germline CDR1 MGHDK, CDR2 SYGVNS. The ends were cut back, 4 bases at V and 8 bases at J, with 13 bases in the middle. The CDR3 is 13 residues long.

V and J are TRBV28 and TRBJ2-3; D is undetermined. V shed 5 bases and J shed 6 bases, with 15 bases lying between them. The germline CDR1 and CDR2 sequences are MDHEN and SYDVKM. The CDR3 sequence is 14 residues long. The CDR3 region is CASSVYGETDTQYF. CDR3 bases: TGTGCCAGCAGTGTCTATGGGGAAACGGATACGCAGTATTTT.

The chain employs TRBV4-1 and TRBJ1-1; no clear D gene. V was pared by 4 bases and J by 1 base, with 10 bases between. Germline V gene sequence: CDR1 MGHRA, CDR2 YSYEKL. This CDR3 contains 14 residues. The CDR3 DNA reads TGCGCCAGCAGCCGTATATGGACGAACACTGAAGCTTTCTTT. It yields the protein CASSRIWTNTEAFF.

This rearrangement joins TRBV5-1 to TRBJ2-5, with 10 bases lining up with TRBD1. The junction had 9 bases not matched to a gene; V was cut back by 3 bases and J by 4 bases. This CDR3 is 16 amino acids long. Germline CDR1 reads SGHRS; CDR2 reads YFSETQ. As DNA, the CDR3 is TGCGCCAGCAGCTACCGGACAGGGGGATTGGGAGAGACCCAGTACTTC. Translated: CASSYRTGGLGETQYF.

The rearrangement uses TRBV2 and TRBJ2-1, with 10 bases aligning to TRBD2. V lost 7 bases and J lost 0; bases outside the gene matches: 3. Germline CDR1 reads SNHLY; CDR2 reads FYNNEI. The CDR3 extends over 15 amino acids. The CDR3 region is CASKPSGGSYNEQFF. CDR3 bases: TGTGCCAGCAAACCTAGCGGGGGCTCCTACAATGAGCAGTTCTTC. The complete variable domain, with remaining parts taken from reference TRBV2 and TRBJ2-1, reads EPEVTQTPSHQVTQMGQEVILRCVPISNHLYFYWYRQILGQKVEFLVSFYNNEISEKSEIFDDQFSVERPDGSNFTLKIRSTKLEDSAMYFCASKPSGGSYNEQFFGPGTRLTVL.

This clone was seen only a few times. A much larger clonotype is one base distant, so this may be a read error. Since no conserved phenylalanine or tryptophan closes the CDR3, a read error is the likely cause. The rearrangement links TRBV7-9 to TRBJ1-5, with TRBD1 as a possible D gene (6 bases). CDR1 SEHNR and CDR2 FQNEAQ come from the germline V gene (reference sequence). With 4 bases removed from V and 5 bases from J, the gap between germline ends came to 15 bases. The CDR3 runs 15 residues. The CDR3 nucleotides are TGTGCCAGCAGCTCTATAGAGGCAGGGGATCAGCCCCAGCATCTT. It translates to CASSSIEAGDQPQHL.

The CDR3 here is CASSFLYEQYF. For the CDR3, the DNA is TGTGCCAGCAGCTTCTTGTACGAGCAGTACTTC. The rearrangement joins TRBV7-2 to TRBJ2-7; no clear D gene. Trimming stripped 3 bases from V and 4 bases from J, with 4 bases between. This CDR3 comprises 11 residues. Germline CDR1 reads SGHTA; CDR2 reads FQGNSA.

V and J are TRBV11-3 and TRBJ1-5; D is unresolved. This CDR3 comprises 17 residues. V was trimmed by 4 bases and J by 0 bases, leaving 16 bases between them. Looked up from germline, CDR1 is SGHNT and CDR2 is YENEEA. The CDR3 spells CASSSRGPKVSNQPQHF. CDR3 DNA sequence: TGTGCCAGCAGCTCCCGAGGCCCTAAAGTTAGCAATCAGCCCCAGCATTTT.

The V gene is TRBV7-2, the J gene TRBJ1-6; D is unclear. Per germline, CDR1 SGHTA and CDR2 FQGNSA. This CDR3 region has 16 residues. Trimming left V 1 base short and J 7 bases short, with 14 bases between. Here the CDR3 DNA reads TGTGCCAGCAGCTTAGGGGGTGGCAGAGCCAATTCACCCCTCCACTTT. Translated: CASSLGGGRANSPLHF.

The DNA for the CDR3 is TGTGCCAGCAGCTTAGAACTAGCGGGGATGGGCACAGATACGCAGTATTTT. Translation gives CASSLELAGMGTDTQYF. The J gene is TRBJ2-3, the V gene TRBV7-2, with 10 bases lining up with TRBD2. The CDR3 has 17 residues. Germline V gene data show CDR1 as SGHTA and CDR2 as FQGNSA. J lost 1 base, V lost 1 base, and 5 bases had no gene match.

This clone appeared a single time. The rearrangement links TRBV7-9 to TRBJ2-3, with D perhaps matching TRBD1 (6 bases). CDR1 is SEHNR, CDR2 FQNEAQ, per germline (reference sequence). The ends were cut back, 4 bases at V and 0 bases at J, with 11 bases in the middle. This CDR3 region has 15 residues. The CDR3 sequence is CASSSQGSSTDTQYF. As DNA, the CDR3 is TGTGCCAGCAGCTCACAGGGTTCTAGCACAGATACGCAGTATTTT.

This chain links TRBV5-4 with TRBJ1-6, with a weak D call TRBD1 (5 bases). The CDR3 has 14 amino acids. The ends were cut back, 4 bases at V and 8 bases at J, with 13 bases in the middle. Germline V gene sequence: CDR1 SGHNT, CDR2 YYREEE (reference sequence). DNA of the CDR3: TGTGCCAGCAGCAGCGGGGCTGGGGATTCACCCCTCCACTTT. It codes for CASSSGAGDSPLHF.

This CDR3 reads CSVASEVLYGYTF. CDR3 nucleotide sequence: TGCAGCGTTGCATCCGAAGTTCTCTATGGCTACACCTTC. The chain uses TRBV29-1 and TRBJ1-2, with D hard to call. The CDR3 runs to 13 residues. Germline assignment: CDR1 SQVTM and CDR2 ANQGSEA. V was pared by 4 bases and J by 4 bases, with 13 bases between.

The CDR3 reads CAITSQSTLGYGYTF. Written as DNA, the CDR3 is TGTGCCATCACCTCCCAGTCGACCCTGGGGTATGGCTACACCTTC. This chain uses TRBV10-3 with TRBJ1-2; D not resolved. CDR3 length equals 15 residues. V lost 7 bases and J lost 5, with 20 bases in between. CDR1 and CDR2 from the germline V gene are ENHRY and SYGVKD.

The CDR3 sequence is CASSSPVVNEQYV. The CDR3 DNA reads as TGTGCCAGCAGTTCCCCAGTCGTCAACGAGCAGTACGTC. V and J are TRBV28 and TRBJ2-7; D unclear. V dropped 4 bases and J dropped 5 bases, with 12 bases sitting between them. The CDR3 is 13 amino acids. Germline CDR1 is MDHEN and CDR2 is SYDVKM.

The genes are TRBV9 and TRBJ1-1; tentatively, D is TRBD1 (5 bases). V was clipped by 4 bases and J by 2 bases, with 18 bases between them. The CDR3 consists of 16 residues. Germline-derived CDR1 and CDR2 are SGDLS and YYNGEE. The CDR3 region is CASSPSGRGANTEAFF. CDR3 bases: TGTGCCAGCAGCCCCTCGGGACGAGGGGCAAACACTGAAGCTTTCTTT.

The chain couples TRBV6-1 to TRBJ1-6; no firm D call. The CDR3 contains 15 residues. The germline CDR1 and CDR2 sequences are MNHNS and SASEGT. V was clipped by 10 bases and J by 1 base, with 14 bases between them. This CDR3 is CATNPAGSYNSPLHF. In DNA, the CDR3 is TGTGCCACCAACCCAGCCGGGTCCTATAATTCACCCCTCCACTTT.

The chain has TRBV29-1 and TRBJ2-7, with D tentatively TRBD1 (5 bases). The germline gives CDR1 SQVTM, CDR2 ANQGSEA. The V gene lost 6 bases and the J gene lost 3 bases, with 15 bases spanning the gap. The CDR3 length is 13 residues. The CDR3 DNA is TGCAGCGTATCCGTCAGGGCGAGCTACGAGCAGTACTTC. This sequence encodes CSVSVRASYEQYF.

The chain carries TRBV7-2 and TRBJ2-3; TRBD2 agrees at 10 bases. J lost 3 bases, V lost 4 bases, and 10 bases had no gene match. Germline lookup yields CDR1 SGHTA and CDR2 FQGNSA. The CDR3 is 17 amino acids. This CDR3 is CASSSLAGEEGTDTQYF. The CDR3 coding sequence is TGTGCCAGCAGCTCCCTAGCGGGAGAGGAGGGGACAGATACGCAGTATTTT.

The J gene is TRBJ1-5, the V gene TRBV9, with a possible D match to TRBD1 (5 bases). The V end was cut by 3 bases, the J end by 0 bases, with 10 bases between. Looked up from germline, CDR1 is SGDLS and CDR2 is YYNGEE. The length of the CDR3 is 15 residues. The CDR3 nucleotides are TGTGCCAGCAGCGCGACAGATTCTAGCAATCAGCCCCAGCATTTT. It is translated as CASSATDSSNQPQHF.